This paragraph reports one TCR beta chain. Its specificity is not known. This sample was taken from a study of cytomegalovirus exposure and HLA in healthy donors. Study results and caveats: That first-cohort TCR clusters tended to co-occur in the approximately 120 validation repertoires was found in a later analysis. The classifier reportedly diagnosed cytomegalovirus status with high specificity and sensitivity.

The data were produced by immunoSEQ multiplex PCR, yet TCRdb's version contains in-frame clones alone and is incomplete. Of approximately 100,000 clones in the sample, less than 90% are singletons; the top ten hold 1.5% to 2%. Trimming removed 2 bases from V and 5 bases from J, with 7 bases in between. The CDR3 covers 13 residues. Per the germline V gene, CDR1 is MNHNS and CDR2 is SASEGT. The sequenced material came from PBMCs. This chain joins TRBV6-1 and TRBJ1-5; D is unclear. The clonotype was recovered from a woman aged 18-29 years in good health and CMV-seropositive. The CDR3 is CASSEQEHQPQHF. DNA for the CDR3: TGTGCCAGCAGTGAACAGGAACATCAGCCCCAGCATTTT.